These 5 T cell receptor beta chains were all obtained from the same sample, sequenced in a study of cytotoxic CD8 clonotypes in ibrutinib-treated CLL. Sequenced by immunoSEQ multiplex PCR; TCRdb stores in-frame clones only, minus some. The table records about 29,000 clones, approximately 85% of them present only once. The sample in question was PBMCs, obtained after 24 months of ibrutinib treatment. These receptors were collected from a human donor with chronic lymphocytic leukemia.

In the case of this clone: An end of the junction does not agree with germline; a read error may underlie this. This chain joins TRBV7-7 and TRBJ2-5, with a weak D call TRBD1 (5 bases). The CDR3 totals 13 residues. Germline assignment: CDR1 SSHAT and CDR2 FNYEAQ (reference sequence). The chain's CDR3 is CASSLVGVETQYF. The CDR3 DNA follows: TGTGCTAGCAGCTTAGTAGGGGTCGAGACCCAGTACTTC.

The CDR3 sequence: CAISPGMNTEAFF. The DNA of the CDR3 is TGTGCCATATCTCCGGGGATGAACACTGAAGCTTTCTTT. The rearrangement links TRBV6-6 to TRBJ1-1; D is uncertain. Germline V gene sequence: CDR1 MNHNY, CDR2 SVGAGI (reference sequence). The CDR3 length is 13 residues. The germline V and J ends were trimmed by 10 bases and 0 bases, with 12 bases remaining between them.

The V gene is TRBV4-2, the J gene TRBJ2-7, with 9 nucleotides matching TRBD2. CDR3 length: 16 amino acids. J was trimmed by 1 base and V by 0 bases; bases with no gene match: 4. Germline CDR1 LGHNA, CDR2 YNFKEQ. The CDR3 nucleotides are TGTGCCAGCAGCCAAGATGCGACTAGCGGTTCCTACGAGCAGTACTTC. Its translation: CASSQDATSGSYEQYF.

The rearrangement links TRBV18 to TRBJ2-3; D gene uncertain. The V gene lost 3 bases and the J gene lost 2 bases, with 3 bases spanning the gap. The CDR3 totals 12 residues. Germline lookup yields CDR1 KGHSH and CDR2 LQKENI. CDR3 bases: TGTGCCAGCTCACCTTTCACAGATACGCAGTATTTT. As protein: CASSPFTDTQYF.

The chain uses TRBV5-4 and TRBJ1-6; D unresolved. CDR3 length equals 14 residues. The ends were cut back, 4 bases at V and 10 bases at J, with 15 bases in the middle. The germline V gene encodes CDR1 SGHNT and CDR2 YYREEE (reference sequence). CDR3 amino acids: CASSREAPGSPLHF. The DNA of the CDR3 is TGTGCCAGCAGCCGGGAGGCGCCTGGATCACCCCTCCACTTT.